The subject of this entry is one TCR beta chain. TCRdb's table, derived via immunoSEQ multiplex PCR, lists solely in-frame clones and lacks some. The sample shows 80,000 or so clones, about 80% of them seen only once. This entry belongs to a study of blood T cell repertoires in COVID-19. Study details: From T cells, B-cell-depleted T cells, or PBMCs came the material, which was cDNA or gDNA.

This CDR3 region has 14 residues. Trimming cost V 2 bases and J 6 bases; bases outside gene matches: 6. The V gene's germline CDR1 is KGHDR and CDR2 SFDVKD. The TCR comes from a man aged 80 or over with acute or convalescent COVID-19. What was sequenced was peripheral blood. The chain is built from TRBV24-1 and TRBJ2-7, with 7 nucleotides matching TRBD1. CDR3 amino acids: CATSDSNRGGEQYF. The CDR3 DNA follows: TGTGCCACCAGTGATTCAAACAGGGGTGGCGAGCAGTACTTC.